This is a list of T cell receptor beta chains from one sample in a study of T cell changes during pregnancy in multiple sclerosis. The assay was immunoSEQ multiplex PCR, and TCRdb's table has in-frame clones only and misses some. The sample has over 35,000 clones; more than 90% are singletons. Sequencing was performed on peripheral blood, taken before pregnancy. These receptors originate from a female donor with multiple sclerosis, enrolled in a pregnancy study. The CDR3 runs from the conserved cysteine through the conserved F or W. The order of the fields is CDR3 protein, CDR3 DNA, J gene, clone size, D gene, V gene. The D gene is left open where the match is weak. Clone size is not always given. Where it is, it says once, few, many or a class for expanded clones.

CASSRLAGIDEQFF,TGTGCCAGCAGTCGACTAGCGGGAATCGATGAGCAGTTCTTC,TRBJ2-1,NA,TRBD2,TRBV5-8
CASDRDYHADTQYF,TGCGCCAGCGACCGGGACTACCACGCAGATACGCAGTATTTT,TRBJ2-3,NA,TRBD2,TRBV10-2
CASSSQGLGGYTF,TGTGCCAGCAGTTCCCAGGGTTTAGGTGGCTACACCTTC,TRBJ1-2,NA,NA,TRBV2
CASSSTAQGVRANEQFF,TGTGCCAGCAGCTCTACCGCCCAGGGTGTCAGGGCCAATGAGCAGTTCTTC,TRBJ2-1,NA,NA,TRBV7-9
CASSLSGGQGTQYF,TGTGCCAGCAGTTTATCGGGGGGCCAAGGCACCCAGTACTTC,TRBJ2-5,NA,NA,TRBV28
CASSAVHNEKLFF,TGTGCCAGTAGTGCGGTACATAATGAAAAACTGTTTTTT,TRBJ1-4,NA,NA,TRBV19
CSVGLGQRGNTIYF,TGCAGCGTTGGATTAGGACAGAGGGGAAACACCATATATTTT,TRBJ1-3,NA,NA,TRBV29-1
CASSDSQGAGLEAFF,TGCGCCAGCAGTGATTCCCAGGGGGCAGGCCTTGAAGCTTTCTTT,TRBJ1-1,NA,TRBD1,TRBV10-1
CASSRREGREGYEQYF,TGTGCCAGCAGCCGGAGGGAGGGGCGGGAGGGCTACGAGCAGTACTTC,TRBJ2-7,NA,NA,TRBV21-1
CASSPGQAGSGNTIYF,TGTGCCAGCTCACCGGGACAGGCTGGCTCTGGAAACACCATATATTTT,TRBJ1-3,NA,TRBD1,TRBV18
CASSFAGARADTQYF,TGTGCCAGCAGTTTCGCGGGAGCCCGGGCAGATACGCAGTATTTT,TRBJ2-3,NA,TRBD2,TRBV28
CASSPDGGRLNYGYTF,TGTGCCAGCAGCCCGGATGGGGGGAGGCTTAACTATGGCTACACCTTC,TRBJ1-2,NA,NA,TRBV5-5
CASRPPGTRNTDTQYF,TGTGCCAGCAGACCCCCCGGGACTAGGAACACAGATACGCAGTATTTT,TRBJ2-3,NA,TRBD2,TRBV6-4
CASSKTTGDPGNEQFF,TGTGCCAGCAGCAAGACGACAGGCGACCCAGGGAATGAGCAGTTCTTC,TRBJ2-1,NA,NA,TRBV7-9
CASSPRTSGSNEQFF,TGTGCCAGCAGCCCACGGACTAGCGGGAGCAATGAGCAGTTCTTC,TRBJ2-1,once,TRBD2,TRBV9
CASSSLGLAGANEQFF,TGTGCCAGCAGTTCCCTTGGACTAGCGGGAGCGAATGAGCAGTTCTTC,TRBJ2-1,NA,TRBD2,TRBV28
CAWAGTGDAIYGYTF,TGTGCCTGGGCCGGGACAGGGGACGCCATCTATGGCTACACCTTC,TRBJ1-2,NA,TRBD1,TRBV30
CASSARQGSSGRDQETQYF,TGTGCCAGCAGTGCTCGACAGGGGTCTAGCGGGAGGGACCAAGAGACCCAGTACTTC,TRBJ2-5,NA,TRBD2,TRBV6-1
CASSGLDRGLGYTF,TGTGCCAGCAGCGGATTGGACAGGGGGCTTGGCTACACCTTC,TRBJ1-2,NA,TRBD1,TRBV5-6
CASSGGGGSSYEQYF,TGTGCCAGCAGTGGGGGGGGCGGGAGCTCCTACGAGCAGTACTTC,TRBJ2-7,once,NA,TRBV28
CASSSARPTGRDEKLFF,TGTGCCAGCAGCTCAGCCCGTCCGACAGGGCGGGATGAAAAACTGTTTTTT,TRBJ1-4,NA,TRBD1,TRBV7-2
CASSGPWSAQRSYNEQFF,TGTGCCAGCAGTGGCCCCTGGTCGGCTCAGCGGTCCTACAATGAGCAGTTCTTC,TRBJ2-1,few,NA,TRBV25-1
CASSYANGQYTEAFF,TGTGCCAGCAGTTACGCCAACGGACAGTACACTGAAGCTTTCTTT,TRBJ1-1,NA,NA,TRBV6-5
CASRLAGGEAHNEQFF,TGCGCCAGCAGGCTAGCGGGGGGGGAGGCCCACAATGAGCAGTTCTTC,TRBJ2-1,NA,TRBD2,TRBV4-1
CASSVVNTEAFF,TGTGCCAGCAGCGTAGTAAACACTGAAGCTTTCTTT,TRBJ1-1,NA,NA,TRBV9
CASSLDRPGRGDTQYF,TGTGCCAGCAGCTTAGACCGCCCCGGGAGAGGAGATACGCAGTATTTT,TRBJ2-3,NA,NA,TRBV7-2
CASSLGAGRTDTQYF,TGTGCCAGCAGCTTAGGGGCGGGGCGCACAGATACGCAGTATTTT,TRBJ2-3,NA,NA,TRBV7-2
CASSLDAKSDEQFF,TGTGCCAGCAGCTTAGATGCTAAGTCGGATGAGCAGTTCTTC,TRBJ2-1,NA,NA,TRBV11-2
CASSQGTGEKEKLFF,TGTGCCAGCAGCCAAGGGACAGGGGAGAAGGAAAAACTGTTTTTT,TRBJ1-4,NA,TRBD1,TRBV4-2
CASSPRQAYGYTF,TGTGCCAGCAGCCCTCGACAGGCATATGGCTACACCTTC,TRBJ1-2,NA,NA,TRBV28
CASRRGQGTNWEQFF,TGTGCCAGCAGGAGAGGACAGGGTACGAACTGGGAGCAGTTCTTC,TRBJ2-1,NA,TRBD1,TRBV6-4
CASSPPTGGAYGYTF,TGCGCCAGCAGTCCGCCTACAGGGGGTGCCTATGGCTACACCTTC,TRBJ1-2,NA,TRBD1,TRBV5-1
CASSYTRSPHYEQYF,TGTGCCAGCAGTTATACTAGGTCCCCTCACTACGAGCAGTACTTC,TRBJ2-7,NA,NA,TRBV6-6
CASSWGTSGDEQYF,TGTGCCAGCAGCTGGGGAACTAGCGGGGACGAGCAGTACTTC,TRBJ2-7,NA,TRBD2,TRBV7-9
CASSLKTGTGSPLHF,TGTGCCAGCAGCTTAAAGACAGGGACGGGTTCACCCCTCCACTTT,TRBJ1-6,NA,TRBD1,TRBV5-6
CASSLFPGVVEQFF,TGTGCCAGCAGCTTATTTCCGGGAGTGGTTGAGCAGTTCTTC,TRBJ2-1,NA,NA,TRBV7-9
CASSLRGYEQYF,TGTGCCAGCAGCTTACGGGGATACGAGCAGTACTTC,TRBJ2-7,NA,NA,TRBV11-3
CASSLEGSSGRLYF,TGTGCCAGCAGCTTAGAAGGTTCTAGCGGGAGACTGTACTTC,TRBJ2-7,NA,TRBD2,TRBV11-3
CASSSEGVEAFF,TGTGCCAGCAGCTCAGAAGGAGTTGAAGCTTTCTTT,TRBJ1-1,NA,NA,TRBV5-6
CASSLAGGTGELFF,TGTGCCAGCAGTCTAGCGGGAGGGACCGGGGAGCTGTTTTTT,TRBJ2-2,NA,TRBD2,TRBV27
CASSPMTDYEQYF,TGTGCCAGCAGCCCAATGACAGACTACGAGCAGTACTTC,TRBJ2-7,NA,NA,TRBV7-9
CASSLGGEETQYF,TGTGCCAGCAGCTTAGGGGGGGAAGAGACCCAGTACTTC,TRBJ2-5,NA,NA,TRBV7-9
CASSFRIDQGNEQFF,TGTGCCAGCAGTTTCAGGATCGATCAGGGGAATGAGCAGTTCTTC,TRBJ2-1,once,NA,TRBV6-6
CASSPASDPYEQYF,TGTGCCAGCAGTCCTGCTAGCGATCCCTACGAGCAGTACTTC,TRBJ2-7,NA,NA,TRBV28
CAWSVSRVGANQPQHF,TGTGCCTGGAGCGTCAGCAGGGTTGGGGCCAATCAGCCCCAGCATTTT,TRBJ1-5,NA,NA,TRBV30
CASSEYFLAGGIHEQFF,TGTGCCAGCAGTGAATATTTTCTAGCGGGAGGAATCCATGAGCAGTTCTTC,TRBJ2-1,NA,TRBD2,TRBV2